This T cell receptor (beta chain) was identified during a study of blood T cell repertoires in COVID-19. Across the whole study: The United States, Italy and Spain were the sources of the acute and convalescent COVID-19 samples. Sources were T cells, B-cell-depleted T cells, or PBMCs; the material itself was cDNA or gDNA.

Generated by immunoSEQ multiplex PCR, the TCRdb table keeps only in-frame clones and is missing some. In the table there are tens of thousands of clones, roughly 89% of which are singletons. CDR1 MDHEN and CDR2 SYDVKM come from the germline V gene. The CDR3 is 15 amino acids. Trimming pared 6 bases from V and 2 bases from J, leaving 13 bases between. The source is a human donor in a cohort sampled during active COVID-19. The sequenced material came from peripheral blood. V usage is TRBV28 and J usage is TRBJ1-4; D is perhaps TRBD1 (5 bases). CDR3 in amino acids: CASRFMGGTNEKLFF. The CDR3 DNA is TGTGCCAGCAGGTTTATGGGGGGGACTAATGAAAAACTGTTTTTT.